This T cell receptor beta chain stems from a study of OX40 agonist ivuxolimab in advanced cancers. Overall study: At doses from 0.01 to 10 mg/kg, patients were given intravenous ivuxolimab every 2 weeks. In three patients, partial responses were observed, one with hepatocellular carcinoma and two with cutaneous melanoma.

Samples of blood were obtained at baseline, on cycle 4 day 1, and on cycle 7 day 1. CDR3 length: 15 amino acids. Germline loops: CDR1 ENHRY, CDR2 SYGVKD. With 3 bases clipped from V and 3 bases from J, the junction kept 2 bases outside the gene matches. Here immunoSEQ multiplex PCR was the method, and the copy in TCRdb shows in-frame clones only, minus some. Of 50,000 to 65,000 clones listed, roughly 89% are singletons. This receptor was taken from an adult with an advanced solid tumor such as melanoma, head and neck, liver or kidney cancer. V and J are TRBV10-3 and TRBJ2-2; 9 bases are shared with TRBD1. The sequencing used CD4+ or CD8+ T cells sorted from blood, collected in a trial of the OX40 agonist ivuxolimab. In nucleotides, the CDR3 is TGTGCCATCAGTGAACAGGGGGCTGACACCGGGGAGCTGTTTTTT. It yields the protein CAISEQGADTGELFF.